The rows below give T cell receptor beta chains drawn from one sample of a study of blood T cell repertoires in COVID-19. The method was immunoSEQ multiplex PCR; TCRdb's version includes in-frame clones alone and lacks a portion of them. The sample holds under 100,000 clones, about 87% seen once. The sequenced sample consisted of peripheral blood. The receptors derive from a human donor in a cohort sampled during active COVID-19. Each CDR3 is given with its conserved first and last residue. A D gene is named only where the DNA matches it firmly. Not all rows give a size; the values are once, few, many and, for expanded clones, a class.

>17|TRBJ1-4|.|TRBV11-2|TRBD1
CASSSGTGPTGHEKLFF
TGTGCCAGCAGCTCCGGGACAGGCCCAACTGGGCATGAAAAACTGTTTTTT
>14|TRBJ1-1|.|TRBV5-4|TRBD1
CASRSDRARAEAFF
TGTGCCAGCAGATCTGACAGGGCTAGGGCTGAAGCTTTCTTT
>13|TRBJ1-3|.|TRBV10-1|.
CASSARTGNTIYF
TGCGCCAGCAGTGCCAGAACTGGAAACACCATATATTTT
>15|TRBJ2-3|.|TRBV7-3|.
CASALGGGRKDTQYF
TGTGCCAGCGCCCTAGGGGGGGGGCGGAAAGATACGCAGTATTTT
>14|TRBJ2-5|.|TRBV6-6|.
CASSYLGQGETQYF
TGTGCCAGCAGTTACCTCGGGCAGGGAGAGACCCAGTACTTC
>15|TRBJ1-2|.|TRBV14|TRBD1
CASSQDRTGKGGYTF
TGTGCCAGCAGCCAAGATCGGACAGGGAAGGGTGGCTACACCTTC
>11|TRBJ1-2|few|TRBV5-1|.
CASSFTDGYTF
TGCGCCAGCAGCTTCACGGATGGCTACACCTTC
>14|TRBJ1-1|.|TRBV19|.
CASSTGPQGTEAFF
TGTGCCAGTAGCACAGGTCCCCAAGGGACTGAAGCTTTCTTT
>13|TRBJ1-3|.|TRBV12-3/TRBV12-4|.
CATGSRIGNTIYF
TGTGCCACCGGGTCGAGGATTGGAAACACCATATATTTT
>15|TRBJ2-2|.|TRBV7-2|.
CASSLTAGRTGELFF
TGTGCCAGCAGCTTAACGGCAGGGCGAACCGGGGAGCTGTTTTTT
>15|TRBJ2-5|.|TRBV11-2|.
CASSLAAGQQETQYF
TGTGCCAGCAGCTTAGCGGCAGGGCAACAAGAGACCCAGTACTTC
>21|TRBJ2-4|once|TRBV3-1/TRBV3-2|TRBD2
CASSQDSPLLAGGLAKNIQYF
TGTGCCAGCAGCCAAGATAGCCCTTTGTTGGCGGGGGGCCTAGCCAAAAACATTCAGTACTTC
>14|TRBJ2-1|.|TRBV5-1|TRBD1
CASGQGWSYNEQFF
TGCGCCAGCGGACAGGGTTGGTCCTACAATGAGCAGTTCTTC
>15|TRBJ2-7|.|TRBV4-3|TRBD1
CASSQGQGALDEQYF
TGCGCCAGCAGCCAAGGACAGGGGGCGCTGGACGAGCAGTACTTC
>14|TRBJ2-7|.|TRBV3-1/TRBV3-2|TRBD1
CASSPRTGSYEQYF
TGTGCCAGCAGCCCCCGGACAGGTTCCTACGAGCAGTACTTC
>15|TRBJ2-7|few|TRBV7-6|TRBD1
CASSLGRTGVTEQYF
TGTGCCAGCAGCTTAGGCAGGACAGGGGTTACCGAGCAGTACTTC
>15|TRBJ2-1|once|TRBV27|TRBD1
CASTPGTGGYNEQFF
TGTGCCAGCACTCCCGGGACAGGGGGGTACAATGAGCAGTTCTTC
>16|TRBJ2-1|.|TRBV5-6|TRBD1
CASSEGMGTGYNEQFF
TGTGCCAGCAGCGAAGGGATGGGGACAGGGTACAATGAGCAGTTCTTC
>15|TRBJ2-1|.|TRBV6-5|TRBD2
CASTDSGGAYNEQFF
TGTGCCAGCACCGATAGCGGGGGCGCCTACAATGAGCAGTTCTTC
>15|TRBJ1-2|.|TRBV5-1|TRBD1
CASSPTVRGREGYTF
TGCGCCAGCAGCCCTACCGTCAGGGGGCGAGAAGGCTACACCTTC
>15|TRBJ2-2|.|TRBV6-5|.
CASSYPPGNTGELFF
TGTGCCAGCAGTTACCCCCCGGGGAACACCGGGGAGCTGTTTTTT
>16|TRBJ2-7|.|TRBV4-1|.
CASSQDRRTQRYEQYF
TGCGCCAGCAGCCAAGATAGGCGGACACAGAGATACGAGCAGTACTTC
>15|TRBJ1-2|.|TRBV3-1/TRBV3-2|TRBD1
CASSLQGARGYGYTF
TGTGCCAGCAGCCTCCAGGGGGCGAGGGGATATGGCTACACCTTC
>15|TRBJ1-2|once|TRBV18|TRBD1
CASSRGQGENYGYTF
TGTGCCAGCTCACGGGGACAGGGTGAAAACTATGGCTACACCTTC
>12|TRBJ1-3|.|TRBV30|.
CAWMSRVNTIYF
TGTGCCTGGATGTCCAGGGTAAACACCATATATTTT
>15|TRBJ2-7|few|TRBV6-1|TRBD2
CASSEVAGGQTEQYF
TGTGCCAGCAGTGAAGTGGCGGGGGGCCAAACTGAGCAGTACTTC
>16|TRBJ2-4|.|TRBV18|.
CASSPPVRERKNIQYF
TGTGCCAGCTCACCACCTGTCAGGGAAAGGAAAAACATTCAGTACTTC
>11|TRBJ1-3|.|TRBV12-3/TRBV12-4|.
CATGHGNTIYF
TGTGCTACGGGTCATGGAAACACCATATATTTT
>15|TRBJ2-7|few|TRBV5-1|TRBD1
CASSFGQGIGYEQYF
TGCGCCAGCAGCTTTGGACAGGGAATTGGATACGAGCAGTACTTC
>15|TRBJ2-1|.|TRBV5-4|.
CASSLGVALYNEQFF
TGTGCCAGCAGCTTGGGAGTAGCCCTATACAATGAGCAGTTCTTC
>16|TRBJ1-2|.|TRBV28|TRBD1
CASSLPFLPQGQSYTF
TGTGCCAGCAGTTTACCATTCCTGCCACAGGGACAGAGCTACACCTTC
>16|TRBJ2-2|once|TRBV7-8|.
CASSLGSSRDAGELFF
TGTGCCAGCAGCTTAGGTTCCTCCAGGGATGCCGGGGAGCTGTTTTTT
>15|TRBJ2-5|.|TRBV28|TRBD1
CASSQLTGELKTQYF
TGTGCCAGCAGTCAACTGACAGGGGAGTTAAAGACCCAGTACTTC
>13|TRBJ2-7|.|TRBV28|TRBD1
CASRDPTGLEQYF
TGTGCCAGCAGGGACCCGACAGGGCTCGAGCAGTACTTC
>18|TRBJ2-1|.|TRBV27|TRBD2
CASSLAKPLAVAYNEQFF
TGTGCCAGCAGTTTAGCTAAACCCCTAGCGGTCGCCTACAATGAGCAGTTCTTC
>13|TRBJ2-1|once|TRBV9|TRBD1
CASSEGASNEQFF
TGTGCCAGCAGCGAGGGGGCCTCCAATGAGCAGTTCTTC
>15|TRBJ2-5|.|TRBV14|.
CASSHFRGQGETQYF
TGTGCCAGCAGCCACTTTCGTGGGCAGGGGGAGACCCAGTACTTC
>14|TRBJ1-5|.|TRBV9|TRBD1
CASIQDRVNQPQHF
TGTGCCAGCATCCAGGACAGGGTAAACCAGCCCCAGCATTTT
>13|TRBJ1-5|.|TRBV7-2|.
CASSLGVLQPQHF
TGTGCCAGCAGCTTAGGCGTACTTCAGCCCCAGCATTTT
>12|TRBJ1-1|.|TRBV2|.
CASNRDNTEAFF
TGTGCCAGCAACAGAGATAACACTGAAGCTTTCTTT
>15|TRBJ1-2|.|TRBV30|.
CAWSVVVRGSGGYTF
TGTGCCTGGAGTGTAGTCGTCAGGGGCAGCGGCGGCTACACCTTC
>16|TRBJ1-6|.|TRBV5-6|.
CASSLSPGRNNSPLHF
TGTGCCAGCAGCTTGTCGCCAGGGCGTAATAATTCACCCCTCCACTTT
>13|TRBJ2-1|few|TRBV30|.
CAWSPGFYNEQFF
TGTGCCTGGAGTCCGGGGTTCTACAATGAGCAGTTCTTC
>17|TRBJ1-6|once|TRBV3-1/TRBV3-2|.
CASSTPGGVSYNSPLHF
TGTGCCAGCAGCACTCCCGGGGGGGTCTCCTATAATTCACCCCTCCACTTT